The 9 T cell receptor beta chains below come from one sample, sequenced in a study of blood T cell repertoires in COVID-19. Clones were read by immunoSEQ multiplex PCR, and TCRdb kept only the in-frame ones, dropping some. Of a few hundred thousand clones listed, around 80% are singletons. Input material: peripheral blood. These receptor sequences come from a woman in her 40s who had recovered from COVID-19.

This clone was counted between two and nine times. The CDR3 protein is CASSEWQGNEKLFF. The CDR3 DNA reads as TGTGCCAGCAGTGAATGGCAGGGTAATGAAAAACTGTTTTTT. The chain joins TRBV6-1 to TRBJ1-4; D perhaps matches TRBD1 (5 bases). The CDR3 consists of 14 residues. V lost 2 bases and J 4 bases, leaving 8 bases between the germline ends. Germline V lookup: CDR1 MNHNS, CDR2 SASEGT.

The V and J genes are TRBV27 and TRBJ1-1; 7 bases match TRBD1. The CDR3 sequence is 17 residues long. The trim removed 5 bases at V and 4 bases at J, leaving 16 bases unmatched. Germline assignment: CDR1 MNHEY and CDR2 SMNVEV (reference sequence). The CDR3 sequence is CASSLRQGYLGGTEAFF. CDR3 coding DNA: TGTGCCAGCAGTCTACGACAGGGATACCTTGGGGGCACTGAAGCTTTCTTT.

The DNA for the CDR3 is TGTGCCAGCAGCTTGGCGGGAAAGGATTCACCCCTCCACTTT. Translating it yields CASSLAGKDSPLHF. The chain combines TRBV5-5 with TRBJ1-6; D not certain. Germline V lookup: CDR1 SGHKS, CDR2 YYEKEE (reference sequence). V gave up 0 bases and J gave up 8 bases, with 9 bases separating them. This CDR3 has 14 residues.

The chain joins TRBV7-2 to TRBJ2-5; D gene uncertain. Germline values: CDR1 SGHTA, CDR2 FQGNSA. Trimming cost V 2 bases and J 5 bases, with 9 bases left between them. CDR3 length: 13 amino acids. The CDR3 loop is CASSLLRVETQYF. CDR3 nucleotides: TGTGCCAGCAGCTTATTAAGAGTTGAGACCCAGTACTTC.

This clone was seen a few times. The chain couples TRBV4-2 to TRBJ2-3, with 10 nucleotides matching TRBD1. Germline CDR1 LGHNA, CDR2 YNFKEQ. This CDR3 has 16 amino acids. Losses at the gene ends were 1 base for V and 5 bases for J; bases not matched to a gene: 6. DNA for the CDR3: TGTGCCAGCAGCCAAGTTTCCGGGACAGGGGTAGATACGCAGTATTTT. Protein: CASSQVSGTGVDTQYF.

V usage is TRBV3-1 (or the pseudogene TRBV3-2) and J usage is TRBJ2-1; D may be TRBD1 (6 bases). The ends were cut back, 3 bases at V and 2 bases at J, with 17 bases in the middle. Germline CDR1 and CDR2: LGHDT and YNNKEL (reference sequence). CDR3 length: 17 amino acids. The CDR3, as DNA: TGTGCCAGCAGCCAGAGTACAGGGCCCGTAACCTACAATGAGCAGTTCTTC. It specifies CASSQSTGPVTYNEQFF.

The chain has TRBV3-1 (or the pseudogene TRBV3-2) and TRBJ1-1; D gene uncertain. The germline gives CDR1 LGHDT, CDR2 YNNKEL (reference sequence). This CDR3 region has 19 residues. Deletions cut 2 bases from V and 0 bases from J, with 22 bases between. The CDR3 loop reads CASSQQLRFLSGVNTEAFF. The CDR3 coding sequence is TGTGCCAGCAGCCAACAACTTCGATTTCTATCGGGAGTGAACACTGAAGCTTTCTTT.

The chain joins TRBV3-1 (or the pseudogene TRBV3-2) to TRBJ1-5; D is perhaps TRBD1 (6 bases). From germline, CDR1 is LGHDT and CDR2 YNNKEL (reference sequence). CDR3 length: 14 amino acids. Trimming cost V 4 bases and J 10 bases, with 17 bases left between them. CDR3 in amino acids: CASSLTGQGEPQHF. The CDR3 nucleotides read TGTGCCAGCAGCCTAACAGGGCAGGGTGAACCCCAGCATTTT.

The V and J genes are TRBV6-5 and TRBJ2-5, with D maybe TRBD1 (5 bases). The ends were cut back, 2 bases at V and 5 bases at J, with 9 bases in the middle. The CDR3 is made up of 13 amino acids. From germline, CDR1 is MNHEY and CDR2 SVGAGI. The chain's CDR3 is CASSYTGVETQYF. The CDR3 DNA reads TGTGCCAGCAGTTACACAGGAGTGGAGACCCAGTACTTC.